This T cell receptor beta chain was observed in a study of T cell changes during pregnancy in multiple sclerosis. Germline V gene data show CDR1 as SGHTS and CDR2 as YDEGEE. The CDR3 totals 16 residues. V lost 3 bases, J lost 3 bases, and 15 bases lay in between. Assay used: immunoSEQ multiplex PCR; TCRdb lists only in-frame clones, some missing. The profile covers fewer than 65,000 clones, with 91% appearing a single time and 2% to 2.5% taken by the ten largest. This clonotype was obtained from a female donor in good health, enrolled as a control in a pregnancy study. The chain uses TRBV5-8 and TRBJ1-4; D is unclear. The sequenced sample was peripheral blood, obtained in the third trimester of pregnancy. This CDR3 reads CASSSATRQANEKLFF. DNA for the CDR3: TGTGCCAGCAGCTCAGCCACGAGACAAGCTAATGAAAAACTGTTTTTT.